The entry below gives a single T cell receptor beta chain sequence along with its context. This clonotype came up a few times. Its recognized antigen is unknown. No clone much larger than this one lies a single base away; base qualities are absent. The entry originates in a study of T-cell reconstitution after alpha-beta-depleted transplantation in children (dated by TCRdb to 2015 to 2016). For the wider study: T-cell immune reconstitution after TCRalphabeta/CD19-depleted allogeneic hematopoietic cell transplantation in children was quantitatively tracked in the study by means of TCR repertoire profiling.

Relative to germline, V is 0 bases shorter and J is 6 bases shorter, with 12 bases between their ends. Measured from the cysteine to the phenylalanine, the CDR3 is 15 residues long. Just CDR3 DNA is preserved here, 45 bases in frame from base 1. Taken from the germline V gene, the CDR1 and CDR2 loops are MNHNS and SASEGT. Library creation used PCR. TCRdb lists the instrument as Illumina HiSeq 2500. Molecular barcoding was employed in the preparation of TCR libraries, with unique molecular identifiers being used to normalize TCRbeta repertoire quantification. Starting from the raw public reads, TCRdb applied fastp trimming at Q25, assembled clones with MiXCR and retained in-frame beta chains. Rows with one shared CDR3 protein collapse into an entry with the most common genes and DNA. The sample includes some 340,000 distinct CDR3 sequences, with 10% observed a single time. The leading ten clones occupy 2% to 3% of the sample.

This clonotype originated in a human donor who donated a stem cell graft to a child with acute lymphoblastic leukemia. The V and J segments used are TRBV6-1 and TRBJ1-5; 5 matching bases give a weak D call of TRBD1. Material: PBMCs from the stem cell graft donor, obtained from the stem cell graft. The nucleotide sequence is given as TGTGCCAGCAGTGAAGCGGCAGGGCTTGGTCAGCCCCAGCATTTT. Its translation reads: CASSEAAGLGQPQHF.